One sample yielded the 24 T cell receptor beta chains listed below, sequenced in a study of blood T cell repertoires in COVID-19. Assay: immunoSEQ multiplex PCR; the TCRdb copy retains only in-frame clones and omits some. Here the sample spans about 40,000 clones, 80% to 90% being singletons. The source material was peripheral blood. Receptor source: a woman in her seventies with acute or convalescent COVID-19.

The V call is TRBV10-3, the J call TRBJ1-5; D may be TRBD1 (6 bases). CDR3 size: 13 residues. Looked up from germline, CDR1 is ENHRY and CDR2 is SYGVKD. The ends were cut back, 5 bases at V and 6 bases at J, with 11 bases in the middle. CDR3 DNA sequence: TGTGCCATCAGTCTTACAGGGCCTCAGCCCCAGCATTTT. This encodes CAISLTGPQPQHF.

The CDR3 DNA is TGTGCCAGCAGTACTCTTGAGGGACAGGGTGGTGAAAAACTGTTTTTT. Its translation: CASSTLEGQGGEKLFF. The chain is built from TRBV27 and TRBJ1-4; 9 nucleotides line up with TRBD1. This CDR3 comprises 16 residues. The junction had 11 bases not matched to a gene; V was cut back by 5 bases and J by 7 bases. The V gene's germline CDR1 is MNHEY and CDR2 SMNVEV (reference sequence).

The rearrangement links TRBV18 to TRBJ2-5; TRBD2 agrees at 10 bases. The CDR3 has 16 amino acids. The J segment lost 2 bases and the V segment lost 2 bases, leaving 5 bases of the junction unmatched. Germline CDR1 reads KGHSH; CDR2 reads LQKENI. CDR3 amino acids: CASSPSLAGAQETQYF. CDR3 bases: TGTGCCAGCTCACCATCCCTAGCGGGGGCACAAGAGACCCAGTACTTC.

The chain couples TRBV6-5 to TRBJ2-4, with 7 bases lining up with TRBD1. J lost 7 bases, V lost 4 bases, and 4 bases had no gene match. Germline loops: CDR1 MNHEY, CDR2 SVGAGI. This CDR3 is 13 amino acids long. The chain's CDR3 is CASSLGQANIQYF. As DNA, the CDR3 is TGTGCCAGCAGTTTAGGACAGGCGAACATTCAGTACTTC.

The V gene is TRBV3-1 (or the pseudogene TRBV3-2), the J gene TRBJ1-2; weak D call: TRBD1 (6 bases). Trimming removed 3 bases at V and 4 bases at J, with 15 bases between. CDR3 length: 15 amino acids. Germline assignment: CDR1 LGHDT and CDR2 YNNKEL (reference sequence). The CDR3 here is CASSQAGDGGYGYTF. The CDR3 DNA reads TGTGCCAGCAGCCAGGCAGGGGATGGAGGCTATGGCTACACCTTC.

The chain carries TRBV6-6 and TRBJ2-7; the D is unclear. CDR1 MNHNY and CDR2 SVGAGI come from the germline V gene (reference sequence). This CDR3 is built from 14 residues. V gave up 6 bases and J gave up 2 bases, with 14 bases separating them. The CDR3 spells CASREPEPPYEQYV. CDR3 nucleotide sequence: TGTGCCAGCAGGGAGCCCGAACCCCCCTACGAGCAGTACGTC.

The chain is built from TRBV18 and TRBJ2-3; D call uncertain. The CDR3 sequence is 17 residues long. Trimming removed 3 bases at V and 0 bases at J, with 16 bases between. CDR1 and CDR2 from the germline V gene are KGHSH and LQKENI. This CDR3 is CASSPLHGGASTDTQYF. The CDR3 bases are TGTGCCAGCTCACCCCTCCATGGCGGAGCTAGCACAGATACGCAGTATTTT. Full variable domain (rest looked up from reference TRBV18 and TRBJ2-3): NAGVMQNPRHLVRRRGQEARLRCSPMKGHSHVYWYRQLPEEGLKFMVYLQKENIIDESGMPKERFSAEFPKEGPSILRIQQVVRGDSAAYFCASSPLHGGASTDTQYFGPGTRLTVL.

V and J are TRBV7-9 and TRBJ2-5; a weak D match, TRBD2 (5 bases). Between the trimmed V and J ends, which lost 0 bases and 5 bases, there was a span of 10 bases. The CDR3 has 14 amino acids. Germline V lookup: CDR1 SEHNR, CDR2 FQNEAQ (reference sequence). This chain's CDR3 is CASSLAGVEETQYF. Written as DNA, the CDR3 is TGTGCCAGCAGCTTAGCGGGAGTTGAGGAGACCCAGTACTTC.

The chain employs TRBV7-2 and TRBJ1-1, with a weak D call TRBD1 (6 bases). The length of the CDR3 is 16 residues. Germline V gives CDR1 SGHTA, CDR2 FQGNSA. V shed 6 bases and J shed 1 base, with 18 bases lying between them. CDR3 sequence (DNA): TGTGCCAGCAGAACAACCCCCGGGACAAAGAACACTGAAGCTTTCTTT. Protein: CASRTTPGTKNTEAFF.

The V call is TRBV7-9, the J call TRBJ1-5, with no clear D. The CDR3 loop spans 14 amino acids. CDR1 is SEHNR, CDR2 FQNEAQ, per germline (reference sequence). V was pared by 10 bases and J by 7 bases, with 20 bases between. This CDR3 reads CANRGGLRDQPQHF. The CDR3 region has the DNA TGTGCCAACCGGGGTGGTCTGAGAGACCAGCCCCAGCATTTT.

V gene TRBV2 combines with J gene TRBJ1-5; possibly TRBD1 for D (5 bases). Germline V CDR1 and CDR2: SNHLY, FYNNEI. The CDR3 totals 14 residues. Trimming pared 5 bases from V and 7 bases from J, leaving 15 bases between. CDR3 DNA sequence: TGTGCCAGCAGTTCAGGGCCTGGTAACCAGCCCCAGCATTTT. Protein: CASSSGPGNQPQHF.

The V call is TRBV5-4, the J call TRBJ2-5; 11 bases are shared with TRBD2. V shed 3 bases and J 5 bases; nucleotides not matched to a gene: 12. Germline V gene sequence: CDR1 SGHNT, CDR2 YYREEE (reference sequence). The CDR3 spans 17 residues. CDR3 DNA sequence: TGTGCCAGCAGCTCACAGACTAGCGGGATGCCCGGGGAGACCCAGTACTTC. This encodes CASSSQTSGMPGETQYF.

The gene calls are TRBV11-2 and TRBJ2-3; D is ambiguous. CDR1 is SGHAT, CDR2 FQNNGV, per germline. Trimming removed 0 bases from V and 3 bases from J, with 10 bases in between. This CDR3 has 15 amino acids. The CDR3: CASSLDFQLTDTQYF. As DNA, the CDR3 is TGTGCCAGCAGCTTAGATTTCCAACTAACAGATACGCAGTATTTT.

V and J are TRBV28 and TRBJ2-7; D is undetermined. V shed 5 bases and J shed 3 bases, with 11 bases lying between them. This CDR3 region has 13 residues. In germline, CDR1 is MDHEN, CDR2 SYDVKM. CDR3 nucleotide sequence: TGTGCCAGCAGTGCCACAGCAGACTACGAGCAGTACGTC. This gives the protein CASSATADYEQYV.

The V and J genes are TRBV27 and TRBJ2-5; 12 bases map to TRBD2. The CDR3 extends over 18 amino acids. Germline CDR1 MNHEY, CDR2 SMNVEV (reference sequence). With 4 bases clipped from V and 5 bases from J, the junction kept 14 bases outside the gene matches. The CDR3: CASSSGLAGGQFGETQYF. The DNA for the CDR3 is TGTGCCAGCAGTTCTGGGCTAGCGGGGGGGCAGTTCGGTGAGACCCAGTACTTC.

The chain couples TRBV3-1 (or the pseudogene TRBV3-2) to TRBJ1-5; D uncertain. The CDR3 is made up of 17 amino acids. Germline lookup yields CDR1 LGHDT and CDR2 YNNKEL (reference sequence). The V and J ends lost 2 bases and 2 bases respectively, with 16 bases between them. Here the CDR3 DNA reads TGTGCCAGCAGCCAATTTACCGGAGGTCGTGGCAATCAGCCCCAGCATTTT. It is translated as CASSQFTGGRGNQPQHF.

This clone appeared a single time. This chain connects TRBV24-1 to TRBJ2-2, with D perhaps matching TRBD1 (6 bases). The ends were cut back, 12 bases at V and 2 bases at J, with 15 bases in the middle. The CDR3 runs 14 residues. In germline, CDR1 is KGHDR, CDR2 SFDVKD. DNA for the CDR3: TGTGCCTCAAGGGGGTCCCTCAACACCGGGGAGCTGTTTTTT. Amino acids: CASRGSLNTGELFF.

This clone was found a few times. V and J are TRBV28 and TRBJ1-3; D call uncertain. Trimming pared 3 bases from V and 11 bases from J, leaving 14 bases between. CDR3 length: 13 residues. CDR1 is MDHEN and CDR2 is SYDVKM in the germline V gene. CDR3 residues: CASSLESDGAIYF. For the CDR3, the DNA is TGTGCCAGCAGTTTGGAGTCCGATGGTGCCATATATTTT.

CDR3 sequence reads: CASSRGANTEAFF. In DNA form, the CDR3 reads TGTGCCAGCAGCAGGGGCGCGAACACTGAAGCTTTCTTT. The chain employs TRBV25-1 and TRBJ1-1; possibly TRBD1 for D (6 bases). The CDR3 is 13 amino acids. The germline gives CDR1 MGHDK, CDR2 SYGVNS. Trimming removed 6 bases from V and 1 base from J, with 9 bases in between.

This chain uses TRBV21-1 with TRBJ2-5; TRBD2, the table's D call, lacks a check against the DNA. TRBV21-1 corresponds to a pseudogene. The CDR3 has 10 amino acids. CDR3 DNA: TGTGCCATTACTGAGGTGACCCAGTACTTC. Translation: CAITEVTQYF.

The rearrangement uses TRBV4-2 and TRBJ2-1; TRBD1 matches 7 bases. The V segment lost 4 bases and the J segment 8 bases; nucleotides outside the gene matches: 5. Germline CDR1 and CDR2: LGHNA and YNFKEQ. This CDR3 spans 13 amino acids. The CDR3 DNA follows: TGTGCCAGCAGCCGGCAGGGGGTGGATGAGCAGTTCTTC. Protein: CASSRQGVDEQFF.

By share of the sample, this clone is medium-sized. The V and J genes are TRBV4-2 and TRBJ2-3; D is uncertain. Trimming shortened V by 1 base and J by 5 bases, and 7 bases separated the two germline ends. The CDR3 loop spans 13 amino acids. The germline V gene has CDR1 LGHNA and CDR2 YNFKEQ. In nucleotides, the CDR3 is TGTGCCAGCAGCCAAGGGCAGAAAGATACGCAGTATTTT. It is translated as CASSQGQKDTQYF.

V and J are TRBV7-2 and TRBJ1-4; D is possibly TRBD1 (6 bases). CDR1 and CDR2 (germline): SGHTA, FQGNSA. V was clipped by 6 bases and J by 4 bases, with 18 bases between them. The CDR3 is made up of 16 amino acids. The CDR3 spells CASSPTQTGGNEKLFF. The DNA of the CDR3 is TGTGCCAGCAGTCCAACTCAGACAGGCGGTAATGAAAAACTGTTTTTT. The full variable domain, rest sourced from reference TRBV7-2 and TRBJ1-4, is GAGVSQSPSNKVTEKGKDVELRCDPISGHTALYWYRQSLGQGLEFLIYFQGNSAPDKSGLPSDRFSAERTGGSVSTLTIQRTQQEDSAVYLCASSPTQTGGNEKLFFGSGTQLSVL.

This rearrangement joins TRBV6-5 to TRBJ2-3; maybe TRBD1 (5 bases). The V gene's germline CDR1 is MNHEY and CDR2 SVGAGI. The V end was cut by 8 bases, the J end by 5 bases, with 14 bases between. The CDR3 is made up of 13 amino acids. Here the CDR3 DNA reads TGTGCCAGCCGCAGGGCGCAGGGAGATACGCAGTATTTT. It yields the protein CASRRAQGDTQYF.